The rows below give T cell receptor beta chains drawn from one sample of a study of T cells in Graves' hyperthyroidism and ophthalmopathy. Using its own MiXCR run on the multiplex PCR reads, TCRdb lists one record per CDR3 protein. Here the sample spans nearly 600,000 distinct CDR3 sequences, approximately 15% being singletons. Sequenced: blood. Receptors were obtained from a woman aged 18-29 years with Graves' ophthalmopathy. Each CDR3 is given with its conserved first and last residue. Each record gives: J gene, clone size, V gene, D gene, CDR3 protein, CDR3 DNA. A D gene is named only where the DNA matches it firmly. Rows may omit the clone size; those that give it use once, few, many or a size class.

j_call: TRBJ2-2; clone_size: .; v_call: TRBV7-2; d_call: .; cdr3_aa: CASSLRPGELFF; cdr3_nt: TGTGCCAGCAGCTTACGGCCCGGGGAGCTGTTTTTT
j_call: TRBJ1-2; clone_size: .; v_call: TRBV5-6; d_call: TRBD1; cdr3_aa: CASSLGRGDYGYTF; cdr3_nt: TGTGCCAGCAGCTTGGGCAGGGGGGACTATGGCTACACCTTC
j_call: TRBJ1-1; clone_size: few; v_call: TRBV9; d_call: .; cdr3_aa: CASSVGTVSMNTEAFF; cdr3_nt: TGTGCCAGCAGCGTAGGGACAGTATCCATGAACACTGAAGCTTTCTTT
j_call: TRBJ2-5; clone_size: .; v_call: TRBV28; d_call: .; cdr3_aa: CASSLRSGKETQYF; cdr3_nt: TGTGCCAGCAGTTTAAGGTCAGGGAAGGAGACCCAGTACTTC
j_call: TRBJ2-1; clone_size: .; v_call: TRBV20-1; d_call: .; cdr3_aa: CSATPGFEQFF; cdr3_nt: TGCAGTGCTACCCCTGGGTTTGAGCAGTTCTTC
j_call: TRBJ2-7; clone_size: many; v_call: TRBV10-3; d_call: TRBD2; cdr3_aa: CAISEREGSKDEQYF; cdr3_nt: TGTGCCATCAGTGAGCGGGAGGGCAGTAAGGACGAGCAGTACTTC
j_call: TRBJ2-7; clone_size: many; v_call: TRBV11-1; d_call: .; cdr3_aa: CASSLDYPSYEQYF; cdr3_nt: TGTGCCAGCAGCCTTGACTACCCATCCTACGAGCAGTACTTC
j_call: TRBJ2-7; clone_size: many; v_call: TRBV7-2; d_call: TRBD2; cdr3_aa: CASSLYGGTSGGYEQYF; cdr3_nt: TGTGCCAGCAGCTTATACGGCGGGACTAGCGGGGGCTACGAGCAGTACTTC
j_call: TRBJ2-1; clone_size: few; v_call: TRBV12-3/TRBV12-4; d_call: .; cdr3_aa: CASSPQGGGEQFF; cdr3_nt: TGTGCCAGCAGTCCACAGGGTGGGGGTGAGCAGTTCTTC
j_call: TRBJ2-2; clone_size: few; v_call: TRBV7-9; d_call: .; cdr3_aa: CASSAGRIGTGELFF; cdr3_nt: TGTGCCAGCAGCGCAGGGCGGATTGGGACCGGGGAGCTGTTTTTT
j_call: TRBJ1-3; clone_size: .; v_call: TRBV19; d_call: .; cdr3_aa: CAGSFWGFGGWGRDSGNTIYF; cdr3_nt: TGTGCCGGTAGTTTCTGGGGATTTGGGGGCTGGGGACGAGACTCTGGAAACACCATATATTTT
j_call: TRBJ2-3; clone_size: many; v_call: TRBV7-8; d_call: .; cdr3_aa: CATSRGLGDTQYF; cdr3_nt: TGTGCCACCAGCAGAGGGCTTGGAGATACGCAGTATTTT
j_call: TRBJ2-3; clone_size: .; v_call: TRBV5-6; d_call: TRBD2; cdr3_aa: CASSLSPLAGGRIDTQYF; cdr3_nt: TGTGCCAGCAGCCTCTCCCCACTAGCGGGGGGGCGTATAGATACGCAGTATTTT
j_call: TRBJ2-4; clone_size: once; v_call: TRBV25-1; d_call: .; cdr3_aa: CASSENIRASPKNIQYF; cdr3_nt: TGTGCCAGCAGTGAAAACATTAGGGCCTCGCCGAAAAACATTCAGTACTTC
j_call: TRBJ2-7; clone_size: once; v_call: TRBV4-1; d_call: .; cdr3_aa: CASSQRQPYYEQYF; cdr3_nt: TGCGCCAGCAGCCAACGACAGCCCTACTACGAGCAGTACTTC
j_call: TRBJ2-7; clone_size: many; v_call: TRBV2; d_call: TRBD2; cdr3_aa: CASCGLALYEQYF; cdr3_nt: TGTGCCAGTTGCGGACTAGCCTTGTACGAGCAGTACTTC
j_call: TRBJ2-1; clone_size: few; v_call: TRBV18; d_call: .; cdr3_aa: CASSRDDGIYNEQFF; cdr3_nt: TGTGCCAGCTCACGGGACGACGGGATTTACAATGAGCAGTTCTTC
j_call: TRBJ2-6; clone_size: few; v_call: TRBV7-8; d_call: .; cdr3_aa: CASSLQRGGTGANVLTF; cdr3_nt: TGTGCCAGCAGCTTACAAAGGGGAGGAACTGGGGCCAACGTCCTGACTTTC
j_call: TRBJ2-5; clone_size: .; v_call: TRBV6-9; d_call: TRBD1; cdr3_aa: CASSYIGTGAPPGTQETQYF; cdr3_nt: TGTGCCAGCAGTTACATCGGGACAGGGGCTCCCCCCGGGACCCAAGAGACCCAGTACTTC
j_call: TRBJ1-1; clone_size: many; v_call: TRBV30; d_call: TRBD1; cdr3_aa: CAWSAGRTGGTEAFF; cdr3_nt: TGTGCCTGGAGTGCAGGGCGGACAGGGGGCACTGAAGCTTTCTTT
j_call: TRBJ1-2; clone_size: many; v_call: TRBV12-3/TRBV12-4; d_call: .; cdr3_aa: CASSLVGGKVNYGYTF; cdr3_nt: TGTGCCAGCAGTTTAGTGGGGGGAAAGGTAAACTATGGCTACACCTTC
j_call: TRBJ2-7; clone_size: many; v_call: TRBV6-1; d_call: TRBD1; cdr3_aa: CASSGKGTGFTSVTYEQYF; cdr3_nt: TGTGCCAGCAGTGGGAAGGGGACAGGGTTTACTAGCGTAACCTACGAGCAGTACTTC
j_call: TRBJ1-1; clone_size: many; v_call: TRBV2; d_call: .; cdr3_aa: CATVFTRTEAFF; cdr3_nt: TGTGCCACCGTATTTACTCGCACTGAAGCTTTCTTT
j_call: TRBJ2-2; clone_size: .; v_call: TRBV6-1; d_call: TRBD2; cdr3_aa: CASSLSGIDTGELFF; cdr3_nt: TGTGCCAGCAGCCTCAGCGGGATTGACACCGGGGAGCTGTTTTTT
j_call: TRBJ2-7; clone_size: many; v_call: TRBV2; d_call: TRBD2; cdr3_aa: CASRTSGGAVPYEQYF; cdr3_nt: TGTGCCAGCAGGACTAGCGGGGGGGCAGTCCCCTACGAGCAGTACTTC
j_call: TRBJ1-4; clone_size: many; v_call: TRBV30; d_call: .; cdr3_aa: CAWTLSGEKLFF; cdr3_nt: TGTGCCTGGACCCTTTCAGGGGAAAAACTGTTTTTT
j_call: TRBJ2-7; clone_size: .; v_call: TRBV20-1; d_call: TRBD2; cdr3_aa: CSARDGLVAGTFSGEQYF; cdr3_nt: TGCAGTGCTAGAGATGGTTTGGTAGCGGGGACTTTTTCTGGCGAGCAGTACTTC
j_call: TRBJ2-2; clone_size: few; v_call: TRBV24-1; d_call: .; cdr3_aa: CATSDFGAGELFF; cdr3_nt: TGTGCCACCAGTGATTTTGGGGCCGGGGAGCTGTTTTTT
j_call: TRBJ2-7; clone_size: few; v_call: TRBV9; d_call: TRBD1; cdr3_aa: CASSVAATGVSEQYF; cdr3_nt: TGTGCCAGCAGCGTAGCCGCGACAGGGGTTTCCGAGCAGTACTTC
j_call: TRBJ1-1; clone_size: many; v_call: TRBV29-1; d_call: TRBD1; cdr3_aa: CSVERQGMNTEAFF; cdr3_nt: TGCAGCGTTGAGCGACAGGGGATGAACACTGAAGCTTTCTTT
j_call: TRBJ1-1; clone_size: few; v_call: TRBV15; d_call: .; cdr3_aa: CATSRSTRGWGHSTEAFF; cdr3_nt: TGTGCCACCAGCAGATCGACCAGGGGATGGGGACATAGCACTGAAGCTTTCTTT
j_call: TRBJ2-1; clone_size: many; v_call: TRBV7-8; d_call: TRBD2; cdr3_aa: CASSLVPREGFNEQFF; cdr3_nt: TGTGCCAGCAGCTTAGTCCCGCGGGAGGGTTTCAATGAGCAGTTCTTC
j_call: TRBJ2-1; clone_size: many; v_call: TRBV2; d_call: TRBD2; cdr3_aa: CASRTGTSWEQFF; cdr3_nt: TGTGCCAGCAGAACCGGGACTAGTTGGGAGCAGTTCTTC
j_call: TRBJ2-7; clone_size: many; v_call: TRBV27; d_call: TRBD2; cdr3_aa: CASSTLAGGPYEQYF; cdr3_nt: TGTGCCAGCAGTACGCTAGCGGGAGGACCCTACGAGCAGTACTTC
j_call: TRBJ2-3; clone_size: many; v_call: TRBV5-4; d_call: .; cdr3_aa: CASSLDPRASTDTQYF; cdr3_nt: TGTGCCAGCAGCTTGGACCCCAGGGCTAGCACAGATACGCAGTATTTT
j_call: TRBJ2-1; clone_size: .; v_call: TRBV4-3; d_call: .; cdr3_aa: CASSQEGSASSYNEQFF; cdr3_nt: TGCGCCAGCAGCCAAGAAGGAAGCGCTAGCTCCTACAATGAGCAGTTCTTC
j_call: TRBJ2-5; clone_size: many; v_call: TRBV12-5; d_call: .; cdr3_aa: CASGLWRGVYQETQYF; cdr3_nt: TGTGCTAGTGGTTTGTGGAGAGGGGTGTACCAAGAGACCCAGTACTTC
j_call: TRBJ2-1; clone_size: many; v_call: TRBV20-1; d_call: TRBD2; cdr3_aa: CSARARTSGRDNEQFF; cdr3_nt: TGCAGTGCTAGAGCCCGGACTAGCGGGAGGGACAATGAGCAGTTCTTC
j_call: TRBJ1-2; clone_size: many; v_call: TRBV18; d_call: TRBD1; cdr3_aa: CASSPPGQGNGYTF; cdr3_nt: TGTGCCAGCTCACCTCCGGGACAGGGAAATGGCTACACCTTC
j_call: TRBJ2-1; clone_size: .; v_call: TRBV5-1; d_call: TRBD1; cdr3_aa: CASSWALTGTYPVGSSYNEQFF; cdr3_nt: TGCGCCAGCAGCTGGGCCCTGACAGGGACATATCCAGTGGGGAGCTCCTACAATGAGCAGTTCTTC